The 8 T cell receptor beta chains given below trace back to one sample, sequenced in a study of shared clonotypes between healthy human individuals. Using immunoSEQ multiplex PCR, the repertoire was profiled, and TCRdb retains in-frame clones only, with some absent. The sample records about 2 million clones, roughly 94% being singletons. Sequencing was performed on naive CD4+ T cells sorted from blood. Regarding subset: CD45RA+ positively selected. These receptor sequences come from a man aged 18 to 35 in good health.

The V call is TRBV5-1, the J call TRBJ2-2, with D uncertain. There are 15 residues in the CDR3. V lost 4 bases and J 4 bases, leaving 14 bases between the germline ends. The germline V gene has CDR1 SGHRS and CDR2 YFSETQ. CDR3 sequence (DNA): TGCGCCAGCAGCGTGCAGGTGGGCGGCACCGGGGAGCTGTTTTTT. Translated: CASSVQVGGTGELFF.

The genes are TRBV11-3 and TRBJ2-1, with 8 bases that match TRBD2. The CDR3 has 12 residues. After removal of 4 bases from V and 7 bases from J, the junction contained 0 bases not matched to a gene. Germline lookup yields CDR1 SGHNT and CDR2 YENEEA. CDR3: CASSSSGNEQFF. The CDR3 region has the DNA TGTGCCAGCAGCTCTAGCGGGAATGAGCAGTTCTTC.

The V call is TRBV6-5, the J call TRBJ2-5; tentative D call: TRBD1 (6 bases). Looked up from germline, CDR1 is MNHEY and CDR2 is SVGAGI. Trimming shortened V by 10 bases and J by 4 bases, and 13 bases separated the two germline ends. This CDR3 is 12 amino acids long. The CDR3 sequence is CATYRVPETQYF. In DNA form, the CDR3 reads TGTGCCACCTACAGGGTCCCAGAGACCCAGTACTTC.

V usage is TRBV4-3 and J usage is TRBJ2-3, with TRBD2 as a possible D gene (7 bases). Looked up from germline, CDR1 is LGHNA and CDR2 is YSLEER. The V end was cut by 0 bases, the J end by 5 bases, with 12 bases between. There are 15 residues in the CDR3. CDR3 nucleotides: TGCGCCAGCAGCCAAGATAGGGGAGGGGGAGATACGCAGTATTTT. This encodes CASSQDRGGGDTQYF.

V gene TRBV9 combines with J gene TRBJ2-2, with TRBD1 matching over 8 bases. The germline V gene encodes CDR1 SGDLS and CDR2 YYNGEE. V was clipped by 0 bases and J by 4 bases; unmatched bases: 8. The CDR3 consists of 17 residues. The CDR3, as DNA: TGTGCCAGCAGCGTAGGAGACAGGGGTATAGGCACCGGGGAGCTGTTTTTT. It translates to CASSVGDRGIGTGELFF.

The V call is TRBV6-1, the J call TRBJ1-5; TRBD1 aligns across 7 bases. The CDR3 contains 15 residues. Germline V gene data show CDR1 as MNHNS and CDR2 as SASEGT. Trimming at V came to 7 bases and at J to 1 base, leaving 7 bases not matched to a gene. The CDR3 DNA is TGTGCCAGCATCCAACAGGGGAGCAGCAATCAGCCCCAGCATTTT. As protein: CASIQQGSSNQPQHF.

In regard to this clone: Distinct nucleotide sequences in the sample also encode this CDR3. The rearrangement joins TRBV5-1 to TRBJ2-7; D is possibly TRBD1 or TRBD2 (5 bases each). V was clipped by 0 bases and J by 1 base, with 11 bases between them. Germline V CDR1 and CDR2: SGHRS, YFSETQ. The CDR3 runs 15 residues. CDR3: CASSLVGTGSYEQYF. CDR3 coding DNA: TGCGCCAGCAGCTTGGTAGGGACGGGATCCTACGAGCAGTACTTC.

With regard to this clone: This may arise from a read error, as a much more abundant clone is one base away. Here the CDR3 omits its conserved ending phenylalanine or tryptophan, so a read error is the likely source. The genes are TRBV30 and TRBJ2-7; unclear D gene. The length of the CDR3 is 13 residues. Trimming cost V 3 bases and J 3 bases, with 12 bases left between them. CDR1 is GTSNPN, CDR2 SVGIG, per germline (reference sequence). The CDR3 sequence: CAWRRPPYYEQYI. Here the CDR3 DNA reads TGTGCCTGGAGGAGGCCACCCTACTACGAGCAGTACATC.